This TCR beta chain was recorded in a study of blood T cell repertoires in COVID-19. Study details: Sources were T cells, B-cell-depleted T cells, or PBMCs; the material itself was cDNA or gDNA.

This clone was counted between two and nine times. Produced via immunoSEQ multiplex PCR; TCRdb's table is partial and in-frame only. The profile covers tens of thousands of clones, with about nine tenths appearing a single time and 40% to 45% taken by the ten largest. This CDR3 has 12 residues. Looked up from germline, CDR1 is MDHEN and CDR2 is SYDVKM. Seattle researchers signed up patients amid active infection and tracked them longitudinally. This receptor was taken from an older woman with COVID-19, enrolled during active disease. V usage is TRBV28 and J usage is TRBJ1-2, with TRBD1 as a possible D gene (6 bases). Sequences were obtained from peripheral blood. DNA for the CDR3: TGTGCAGGGGGGGGTACTAACTATGGCTACACCTTC. Encoded protein: CAGGGTNYGYTF.